One and the same sample provided the 25 T cell receptor beta chains below, sequenced in a study of cytomegalovirus exposure and HLA in healthy donors. Use of 60 Vbeta and 13 Jbeta primers characterized the PCR. The assay was immunoSEQ multiplex PCR, and TCRdb's table has in-frame clones only and misses some. The table has 66,000 or so clones, more than 70% seen once; the top ten hold roughly 1.6%. The sequenced sample consisted of PBMCs. The source is a man aged 30 to 45 in good health and CMV-seropositive.

The chain links TRBV27 to TRBJ1-6; D is possibly TRBD1 (5 bases). Trimming removed 4 bases from V and 10 bases from J, with 23 bases in between. The CDR3 length is 17 residues. In germline, CDR1 is MNHEY, CDR2 SMNVEV (reference sequence). This CDR3 reads CASSSPGIGPTGSPLHF. Written as DNA, the CDR3 is TGTGCCAGCAGTTCCCCAGGTATCGGGCCTACAGGATCACCCCTCCACTTT.

This chain connects TRBV7-3 to TRBJ1-1; the D gene is possibly TRBD1 (5 bases). The CDR3 contains 14 residues. CDR1 SGHTA and CDR2 FQGTGA come from the germline V gene. The germline V and J ends were trimmed by 5 bases and 4 bases, with 14 bases remaining between them. The CDR3: CASSRRAGLTEAFF. In DNA, the CDR3 is TGTGCCAGCAGCCGAAGGGCGGGGCTCACTGAAGCTTTCTTT.

The chain carries TRBV5-1 and TRBJ1-1, with D perhaps matching TRBD1 (6 bases). Germline lookup yields CDR1 SGHRS and CDR2 YFSETQ. With 2 bases removed from V and 3 bases from J, the gap between germline ends came to 11 bases. The CDR3 is 14 amino acids. CDR3 loop: CASSFTRGDTEAFF. For the CDR3, the DNA is TGCGCCAGCAGCTTTACCAGGGGTGACACTGAAGCTTTCTTT.

The rearrangement links TRBV14 to TRBJ2-1; 12 bases are shared with TRBD2. This CDR3 comprises 15 residues. The ends lost 1 base at V and 9 bases at J; junction bases unmatched: 4. Per germline, CDR1 SGHDN and CDR2 FVKESK. CDR3 sequence reads: CASSQVASGRGEQFF. The DNA of the CDR3 is TGTGCCAGCAGCCAAGTAGCTAGCGGGAGGGGTGAGCAGTTCTTC.

J is TRBJ2-7 and V is TRBV7-2; D possibly corresponds to TRBD1 (5 bases). This CDR3 is built from 16 residues. Looked up from germline, CDR1 is SGHTA and CDR2 is FQGNSA. Deletions cut 1 base from V and 0 bases from J, with 13 bases between. The CDR3 DNA reads as TGTGCCAGCAGCTTAGGGGGTTGGGGCTTCTCCTACGAGCAGTACTTC. Translation: CASSLGGWGFSYEQYF.

This chain uses TRBV7-3 with TRBJ2-1; 11 bases align to TRBD2. J gave up 4 bases and V 4 bases, and 9 bases lay outside the gene matches. CDR1 and CDR2 (germline): SGHTA, FQGTGA. The CDR3 sequence is 17 residues long. In nucleotides, the CDR3 is TGTGCCAGCAGCTCCACCCCCGGGACTAGCGGTTACAATGAGCAGTTCTTC. Amino acids: CASSSTPGTSGYNEQFF.

This sequence joins TRBV7-8 and TRBJ2-5, with TRBD1 matching over 10 bases. Germline loops: CDR1 SGHVS, CDR2 FQNEAQ. After removal of 2 bases from V and 4 bases from J, the junction contained 1 base not matched to a gene. The CDR3 has 14 residues. CDR3 amino acids: CASSLRTGGETQYF. For the CDR3, the DNA is TGTGCCAGCAGCTTAAGGACAGGGGGAGAGACCCAGTACTTC.

The chain couples TRBV5-4 to TRBJ2-1; D remains ambiguous. The CDR3 has 13 amino acids. V dropped 0 bases and J dropped 5 bases, with 6 bases sitting between them. Germline V gene lookup returns CDR1 SGHNT and CDR2 YYREEE (reference sequence). The CDR3 spells CASSLGLNNEQFF. The DNA of the CDR3 is TGTGCCAGCAGCTTGGGTCTAAACAATGAGCAGTTCTTC.

V and J are TRBV4-3 and TRBJ2-3, with D unclear. This CDR3 has 13 residues. V lost 2 bases to trimming and J lost 2 bases, with 5 bases between them. The germline V gene has CDR1 LGHNA and CDR2 YSLEER. CDR3 protein: CASSQPYTDTQYF. In nucleotides, the CDR3 is TGCGCCAGCAGCCAACCGTACACAGATACGCAGTATTTT.

The J gene is TRBJ1-6, the V gene TRBV5-1; the D gene is possibly TRBD1 (5 bases). CDR1 and CDR2 from the germline V gene are SGHRS and YFSETQ. Trimming pared 0 bases from V and 7 bases from J, leaving 11 bases between. This CDR3 contains 15 residues. Written as DNA, the CDR3 is TGCGCCAGCAGCTTGGCCGAGACAGCGAATTCACCCCTCCACTTT. Its protein product is CASSLAETANSPLHF.

The genes are TRBV29-1 and TRBJ2-1; perhaps TRBD1 as D (5 bases). Per the germline V gene, CDR1 is SQVTM and CDR2 is ANQGSEA. With 4 bases removed from V and 10 bases from J, the gap between germline ends came to 11 bases. This CDR3 spans 11 amino acids. CDR3 sequence reads: CSVVGRGEQFF. CDR3 coding DNA: TGCAGCGTTGTAGGAAGGGGCGAGCAGTTCTTC.

The chain uses TRBV6-1 and TRBJ2-5, with TRBD2 matching 7 bases. CDR3 size: 14 residues. Trimming took 5 bases from V and 5 from J; bases not matched to a gene: 8. CDR1 and CDR2 (germline): MNHNS, SASEGT. The DNA for the CDR3 is TGTGCCAGCAGTAGCGTTTGGGAGGGGGAGACCCAGTACTTC. This codes for CASSSVWEGETQYF.

V and J are TRBV4-2 and TRBJ1-1; 7 positions agree with TRBD1. The CDR3 extends over 12 amino acids. Looked up from germline, CDR1 is LGHNA and CDR2 is YNFKEQ. The trim removed 5 bases at V and 6 bases at J, leaving 3 bases unmatched. The CDR3 loop reads CASSSDRAEAFF. The CDR3 DNA follows: TGTGCCAGCAGCTCAGACAGGGCTGAAGCTTTCTTT.

V usage is TRBV6-1 and J usage is TRBJ2-2; 7 positions agree with TRBD1. CDR1 MNHNS and CDR2 SASEGT come from the germline V gene. This CDR3 contains 14 residues. The junction had 7 bases not matched to a gene; V was cut back by 6 bases and J by 6 bases. The DNA for the CDR3 is TGTGCCAGCAGGGATACAGGGGACGCCGGGGAGCTGTTTTTT. It translates to CASRDTGDAGELFF.

This rearrangement joins TRBV10-1 to TRBJ2-3; 10 positions match TRBD2. V lost 3 bases and J lost 4; bases outside the gene matches: 25. The CDR3 runs to 22 residues. CDR1 and CDR2 (germline): WNHNN, SYGVQD (reference sequence). Here the CDR3 reads CASSDERRVEYHSGRKADTQYF. Here the CDR3 DNA reads TGCGCCAGCAGTGATGAGCGCAGAGTAGAATATCATAGCGGGAGGAAGGCAGATACGCAGTATTTT.

The chain joins TRBV11-3 to TRBJ2-7, with a weak D call TRBD2 (5 bases). Trimming cost V 2 bases and J 6 bases, with 11 bases left between them. Germline loops: CDR1 SGHNT, CDR2 YENEEA. CDR3 length equals 13 residues. CDR3 in amino acids: CASSLNPSSEQYF. DNA of the CDR3: TGTGCCAGCAGCTTAAATCCTAGCTCCGAGCAGTACTTC.

The chain employs TRBV18 and TRBJ1-4; 8 bases match TRBD1. CDR1 is KGHSH and CDR2 is LQKENI in the germline V gene. The CDR3 has 15 amino acids. J was trimmed by 5 bases and V by 3 bases; bases with no gene match: 5. For the CDR3, the DNA is TGTGCCAGCTCACCGGACAGGGATCACAATGAAAAACTGTTTTTT. Its protein product is CASSPDRDHNEKLFF.

The V call is TRBV19, the J call TRBJ2-7; the D gene is possibly TRBD2 (5 bases). Germline CDR1 and CDR2: LNHDA and SQIVND (reference sequence). This CDR3 comprises 18 residues. The V end was cut by 3 bases, the J end by 1 base, with 22 bases between. CDR3 nucleotides: TGTGCCAGTAGTATCAGCCAAGGGAGAGAGGAGGAATCCTACGAGCAGTACTTC. Translation: CASSISQGREEESYEQYF.

V and J are TRBV5-1 and TRBJ1-4, with D perhaps TRBD1 (6 bases). Germline values: CDR1 SGHRS, CDR2 YFSETQ. Between the trimmed V and J ends, which lost 4 bases and 7 bases, there was a span of 17 bases. The CDR3 contains 15 residues. The CDR3 protein is CASSPLGAVAEKLFF. CDR3 DNA: TGCGCCAGCAGCCCCCTGGGGGCGGTGGCTGAAAAACTGTTTTTT.

The CDR3 region is CASSVTNRGRDTQYF. The CDR3 DNA follows: TGTGCCAGCAGCGTTACTAACAGGGGCAGAGATACGCAGTATTTT. The rearrangement joins TRBV9 to TRBJ2-3, with 7 nucleotides matching TRBD1. The trim removed 2 bases at V and 5 bases at J, leaving 8 bases unmatched. Germline assignment: CDR1 SGDLS and CDR2 YYNGEE. CDR3 length: 15 amino acids.

This chain joins TRBV11-3 and TRBJ2-3; TRBD2 matches at 10 bases. The germline V gene has CDR1 SGHNT and CDR2 YENEEA. CDR3 length: 17 amino acids. Trimming took 6 bases from V and 3 from J; bases not matched to a gene: 12. The CDR3 region has the DNA TGTGCCAGCAGGACCGACTACAGCGGGAGGGGGACAGATACGCAGTATTTT. Its translation is CASRTDYSGRGTDTQYF.

This clone was found once. The V and J genes are TRBV29-1 and TRBJ2-7; D call uncertain. The CDR3 runs to 16 residues. V lost 0 bases and J lost 3, with 18 bases in between. CDR1 SQVTM and CDR2 ANQGSEA come from the germline V gene. CDR3 DNA sequence: TGCAGCGTTGAAGATCCCCTTTCATCGAGAGGCTACGAGCAGTACTTC. Its translation: CSVEDPLSSRGYEQYF.

The chain carries TRBV18 and TRBJ2-5; D is possibly TRBD2 (6 bases). Germline lookup yields CDR1 KGHSH and CDR2 LQKENI. V lost 3 bases and J lost 3, with 11 bases in between. CDR3 size: 14 residues. CDR3 in amino acids: CASSPVGGKETQYF. In nucleotides, the CDR3 is TGTGCCAGCTCACCGGTAGGAGGGAAAGAGACCCAGTACTTC.

The chain recombines TRBV11-2 with TRBJ1-1; D uncertain. This CDR3 has 15 residues. The germline CDR1 and CDR2 sequences are SGHAT and FQNNGV. V was clipped by 0 bases and J by 1 base, with 9 bases between them. The CDR3 coding sequence is TGTGCCAGCAGCTTAGATATTGGAGAGAACACTGAAGCTTTCTTT. This translates into CASSLDIGENTEAFF. The full variable domain, rest sourced from reference TRBV11-2 and TRBJ1-1, is EAGVAQSPRYKIIEKRQSVAFWCNPISGHATLYWYQQILGQGPKLLIQFQNNGVVDDSQLPKDRFSAERLKGVDSTLKIQPAKLEDSAVYLCASSLDIGENTEAFFGQGTRLTVV.

The chain recombines TRBV30 with TRBJ1-1; possibly TRBD1 for D (5 bases). V was shortened by 0 bases and J by 0 bases, with 8 bases between the two germline ends. The CDR3 sequence is 14 residues long. Germline V gene sequence: CDR1 GTSNPN, CDR2 SVGIG (reference sequence). As DNA, the CDR3 is TGTGCCTGGAGTGTTCGGACATTGAACACTGAAGCTTTCTTT. This translates into CAWSVRTLNTEAFF.